This T cell receptor (beta chain) was sequenced for a study of T cells in Graves' hyperthyroidism and ophthalmopathy. Study-level findings and limits: Blood also contained most expanded thyroid clonotypes above 0.001. Prediction of ophthalmopathy progression came a median roughly 6.4 months pre-onset. Ophthalmopathy was separated from stable hyperthyroidism by a 13 V-J model.

Amplified TCR beta CDR3 regions came from RNA transcripts. Researchers ran a first-round RT-PCR on the TCR CDR3 using the HTBI primer set. One entry per CDR3 protein results from TCRdb running MiXCR on the multiplex PCR reads. The sample holds about 640,000 distinct CDR3 sequences, 14% seen once. For the diagnoses, clinical symptoms, serum thyroxine and TRAb, thyroid ultrasound and orbital computed tomography were used. Comments on this clonotype: The antigen is unknown. Sequence at one end of the junction differs from germline and may be a read error.

CDR1 is SNHLY and CDR2 is FYNNEI in the germline V gene. The CDR3 has 12 residues. The sequenced material came from blood. The chain is built from TRBV2 and TRBJ1-5, with no clear D. This clonotype was sampled from a woman between 50 and 59 years old with Graves' ophthalmopathy. The CDR3 protein is CAGSEGYQPQHF. CDR3 nucleotide sequence: TGTGCCGGCAGTGAAGGGTATCAGCCCCAGCATTTT.